Shown below are 7 T cell receptor beta chains from a single sample sequenced in a study of T cell responses to AZD1222 COVID-19 vaccine (dated by TCRdb to the early 2020s). The library came from the immunoSEQ multiplex PCR assay. TCRdb holds this immuneACCESS table with in-frame rearrangements only. Some clones are missing; in checked studies, unresolved V genes explain under half, and the rest has no known cause. This sample holds around 180,000 clones; over 80% were observed only once. The ten largest account for 8.5% to 12% of the sample. The time point label, as the study defines it: baseline before first vaccination. The sample in question was peripheral blood, obtained on day 0 of AZD1222 vaccination. The source of these receptors is an adult in good health.

The chain uses TRBV29-1 and TRBJ2-3, with D maybe TRBD1 (6 bases). The CDR3 consists of 16 residues. CDR1 is SQVTM and CDR2 is ANQGSEA in the germline V gene. Trimming took 3 bases from V and 1 from J, leaving 17 bases between them. This chain's CDR3 is CSVEGTTGSRTDTQYF. CDR3 bases: TGCAGCGTTGAGGGCACAACAGGGTCGCGCACAGATACGCAGTATTTT.

The genes are TRBV6-1 and TRBJ1-2; D gene ambiguous. Trimming stripped 4 bases from V and 0 bases from J, with 18 bases between. The germline V gene encodes CDR1 MNHNS and CDR2 SASEGT. The CDR3 spans 17 residues. The CDR3 nucleotides are TGTGCCAGCAGTGTCGTGTCACGTTCAGCTACTAACTATGGCTACACCTTC. It encodes CASSVVSRSATNYGYTF.

This chain uses TRBV9 with TRBJ1-3; D is undetermined. CDR3 size: 15 residues. Germline lookup yields CDR1 SGDLS and CDR2 YYNGEE. V was pared by 1 base and J by 0 bases, with 8 bases between. CDR3 bases: TGTGCCAGCAGCGTAAGCGGCACCTCTGGAAACACCATATATTTT. It translates to CASSVSGTSGNTIYF. The whole variable domain, remainder taken from reference TRBV9 and TRBJ1-3, is DSGVTQTPKHLITATGQRVTLRCSPRSGDLSVYWYQQSLDQGLQFLIQYYNGEERAKGNILERFSAQQFPDLHSELNLSSLELGDSALYFCASSVSGTSGNTIYFGEGSWLTVV.

CDR3 bases: TGTGCCAGCAGTTTATACTCCAATTACCGGACACGGACTGAAGCTTTCTTT. Protein product: CASSLYSNYRTRTEAFF. This chain joins TRBV28 and TRBJ1-1; TRBD1 might be the D (5 bases). The ends were cut back, 1 base at V and 5 bases at J, with 20 bases in the middle. This CDR3 has 17 amino acids. Germline V CDR1 and CDR2: MDHEN, SYDVKM.

This chain connects TRBV6-5 to TRBJ1-1; D gene uncertain. The CDR3 totals 13 residues. The germline V gene encodes CDR1 MNHEY and CDR2 SVGAGI. Trimming cost V 8 bases and J 11 bases, with 21 bases left between them. The CDR3 spells CASLPRGFRDAFF. Here the CDR3 DNA reads TGTGCCAGCCTGCCGAGAGGGTTCCGGGATGCTTTCTTT.

This rearrangement joins TRBV18 to TRBJ1-2, with no clear D. The CDR3 runs 13 residues. V gave up 1 base and J gave up 6 bases, with 9 bases separating them. The germline V gene encodes CDR1 KGHSH and CDR2 LQKENI. This CDR3 reads CASSPQEVDGYTF. In nucleotides, the CDR3 is TGTGCCAGCTCACCACAGGAGGTGGATGGCTACACCTTC. The complete variable domain, with remaining parts taken from reference TRBV18 and TRBJ1-2, reads NAGVMQNPRHLVRRRGQEARLRCSPMKGHSHVYWYRQLPEEGLKFMVYLQKENIIDESGMPKERFSAEFPKEGPSILRIQQVVRGDSAAYFCASSPQEVDGYTFGSGTRLTVV.

The chain employs TRBV14 and TRBJ2-2; unclear D gene. Trimming stripped 4 bases from V and 5 bases from J, with 11 bases between. There are 14 residues in the CDR3. Per the germline V gene, CDR1 is SGHDN and CDR2 is FVKESK. For the CDR3, the DNA is TGTGCCAGCAGCCTTCGTGACCGGACCGGGGAGCTGTTTTTT. Encoded protein: CASSLRDRTGELFF.